The 24 T cell receptor beta chains listed next were all sequenced from one sample in a study of cytomegalovirus exposure and HLA in healthy donors. The PCR had 60 Vbeta and 13 Jbeta primers. Sequencing used immunoSEQ multiplex PCR; TCRdb keeps in-frame clones, though not all of them. The profile shows 200,000 or so clones, around 77% of them singletons. The specimen sequenced was PBMCs. Receptors were obtained from a woman in her thirties in good health and CMV-seronegative.

CDR3 sequence (DNA): TGTGCCATCAGTGAGTCGGCAGGCCAATATAGCAATCAGCCCCAGCATTTT. This sequence encodes CAISESAGQYSNQPQHF. The rearrangement links TRBV10-3 to TRBJ1-5, with no clear D. V was cut by 0 bases and J by 0 bases, with 12 bases left in between. The CDR3 is 17 amino acids. Looked up from germline, CDR1 is ENHRY and CDR2 is SYGVKD.

This clone was counted only a few times. The chain couples TRBV6-5 to TRBJ2-7; 9 nucleotides align to TRBD1. V trimming: 6 bases; J trimming: 5 bases; junction bases outside the gene matches: 5. Germline CDR1 MNHEY, CDR2 SVGAGI. The CDR3 length is 13 residues. The CDR3 loop reads CASRLTGGHEQYF. The CDR3 bases are TGTGCCAGCAGACTTACAGGGGGCCACGAGCAGTACTTC.

The gene calls are TRBV2 and TRBJ1-5; 9 bases are a match to TRBD1. V lost 5 bases, J lost 0 bases, and 8 bases stayed unmatched. CDR1 and CDR2 (germline): SNHLY, FYNNEI. The CDR3 is 17 amino acids. As DNA, the CDR3 is TGTGCCAGCAGTCACTCCGGGACAGGGTATAGCAATCAGCCCCAGCATTTT. It codes for CASSHSGTGYSNQPQHF.

The rearrangement uses TRBV10-1 and TRBJ2-2; D is unclear. Germline assignment: CDR1 WNHNN and CDR2 SYGVQD (reference sequence). V lost 5 bases, J lost 1 base, and 8 bases lay in between. This CDR3 has 14 residues. Here the CDR3 reads CASSITLNTGELFF. The CDR3 DNA reads as TGCGCCAGCAGTATCACATTGAACACCGGGGAGCTGTTTTTT.

The rearrangement joins TRBV7-6 to TRBJ1-2, with 8 bases matching TRBD1. Germline CDR1 reads SGHVS; CDR2 reads FNYEAQ. V was clipped by 1 base and J by 2 bases; unmatched bases: 9. The CDR3 totals 17 residues. The CDR3 DNA reads TGTGCCAGCAGCTTAGGGTCTAGGGGACAGGAAAACTATGGCTACACCTTC. Its protein product is CASSLGSRGQENYGYTF.

The V gene is TRBV2, the J gene TRBJ2-1; D is undetermined. Trimming left V 2 bases short and J 9 bases short, with 8 bases between. The germline V gene has CDR1 SNHLY and CDR2 FYNNEI. CDR3 length equals 12 residues. The DNA of the CDR3 is TGTGCCAGCAGTGAACTAGAAGTTGAGCAGTTCTTC. Translated, it gives CASSELEVEQFF.

The rearrangement links TRBV28 to TRBJ2-7; 10 nucleotides match TRBD1. The CDR3 totals 15 residues. Trimming took 7 bases from V and 2 from J; bases not matched to a gene: 8. CDR1 MDHEN and CDR2 SYDVKM come from the germline V gene. The CDR3 DNA is TGTGCCAGCACGCCCCCCGGGACAGGGGCCTACGAGCAGTACTTC. This translates into CASTPPGTGAYEQYF. Based on the CDR3 plus reference TRBV28 and TRBJ2-7, the full variable domain is DVKVTQSSRYLVKRTGEKVFLECVQDMDHENMFWYRQDPGLGLRLIYFSYDVKMKEKGDIPEGYSVSREKKERFSLILESASTNQTSMYLCASTPPGTGAYEQYFGPGTRLTVT.

This chain connects TRBV19 to TRBJ2-3; D not resolved. Germline CDR1 and CDR2: LNHDA and SQIVND (reference sequence). The CDR3 is 13 amino acids. The V end lost 5 bases, the J end lost 6 bases, and 12 bases lay between the germline ends. CDR3 amino acids: CASSSRPRDTQYF. The CDR3 DNA follows: TGTGCCAGTAGTTCCCGACCGCGGGATACGCAGTATTTT.

The chain employs TRBV7-9 and TRBJ2-1, with 7 bases that match TRBD2. This CDR3 contains 18 residues. Germline V CDR1 and CDR2: SEHNR, FQNEAQ (reference sequence). The V segment lost 10 bases and the J segment 7 bases; nucleotides outside the gene matches: 25. In DNA form, the CDR3 reads TGTGCCACCCCCCGGATAGGGGTTCCGGGACTACCATCAAATGAGCAGTTCTTC. This sequence encodes CATPRIGVPGLPSNEQFF.

The chain links TRBV28 to TRBJ2-2; 16 positions match TRBD2. The germline CDR1 and CDR2 sequences are MDHEN and SYDVKM. The CDR3 is 18 residues long. V lost 4 bases and J lost 4; bases outside the gene matches: 6. CDR3 protein: CASSSGLAGGRGTGELFF. CDR3 coding DNA: TGTGCCAGCAGTTCGGGACTAGCGGGGGGGCGTGGCACCGGGGAGCTGTTTTTT.

The chain uses TRBV15 and TRBJ2-1; 7 nucleotides agree with TRBD2. Per germline, CDR1 LNHNV and CDR2 YYDKDF (reference sequence). The CDR3 sequence is 15 residues long. The junction had 8 bases not matched to a gene; V was cut back by 1 base and J by 8 bases. The CDR3 here is CATSRVDVGRDEQFF. The CDR3 DNA reads TGTGCCACCAGCAGAGTTGATGTGGGGAGGGATGAGCAGTTCTTC.

This chain connects TRBV6-6 to TRBJ2-3, with 7 bases matching TRBD2. CDR3 length equals 15 residues. The V segment lost 7 bases and the J segment 1 base; nucleotides outside the gene matches: 8. From germline, CDR1 is MNHNY and CDR2 SVGAGI (reference sequence). CDR3 sequence reads: CASTPGAGGTDTQYF. The CDR3 region has the DNA TGTGCCAGCACTCCTGGGGCGGGGGGCACAGATACGCAGTATTTT.

J is TRBJ2-5 and V is TRBV28; TRBD2 agrees at 7 bases. The CDR3 covers 15 residues. Germline V gives CDR1 MDHEN, CDR2 SYDVKM. V dropped 4 bases and J dropped 5; count of bases not matched to a gene: 10. The DNA of the CDR3 is TGTGCCAGCAGTTCTCTAGGCGGGGGAGTTGAGACCCAGTACTTC. The encoded protein is CASSSLGGGVETQYF.

The chain is built from TRBV30 and TRBJ2-3; 12 nucleotides align to TRBD2. The CDR3 contains 16 residues. Germline V CDR1 and CDR2: GTSNPN, SVGIG (reference sequence). J lost 2 bases, V lost 3 bases, and 6 bases had no gene match. CDR3 residues: CAWSPGTSGFTDTQYF. DNA of the CDR3: TGTGCCTGGAGCCCCGGGACTAGCGGGTTCACAGATACGCAGTATTTT.

About this clone itself: Because the CDR3 is missing its conserved closing phenylalanine or tryptophan, this is likely a read error. J is TRBJ2-7 and V is TRBV5-1; D may be TRBD2 (6 bases). The CDR3 loop spans 14 amino acids. Germline CDR1 and CDR2: SGHRS and YFSETQ. Trimming took off 0 bases at V and 0 bases at J, with 7 bases between the two ends. CDR3 residues: CASSLAGDSYEQYL. In DNA form, the CDR3 reads TGCGCCAGCAGCTTGGCGGGGGACTCCTACGAGCAGTACCTC.

The chain uses TRBV5-5 and TRBJ1-5; weak D call: TRBD1 (6 bases). From germline, CDR1 is SGHKS and CDR2 YYEKEE (reference sequence). The CDR3 is made up of 14 amino acids. Trimming pared 4 bases from V and 3 bases from J, leaving 11 bases between. The CDR3 DNA follows: TGTGCCAGCAGCAAAGGACAGCTCAATCAGCCCCAGCATTTT. This gives the protein CASSKGQLNQPQHF.

The rearrangement links TRBV2 to TRBJ2-7; D may be TRBD2 (6 bases). The CDR3 runs to 15 residues. Trimming shortened V by 6 bases and J by 5 bases, and 20 bases separated the two germline ends. CDR1 is SNHLY, CDR2 FYNNEI, per germline. This CDR3 reads CASSDPRLVSHEQYF. CDR3 nucleotide sequence: TGTGCCAGCAGCGACCCCAGACTAGTTTCCCACGAGCAGTACTTC.

The gene calls are TRBV6-1 and TRBJ2-1, with 10 bases fitting TRBD2. The V gene end was trimmed by 3 bases and the J gene end by 7 bases; junction bases not matched to a gene: 9. CDR1 and CDR2 (germline): MNHNS, SASEGT. There are 16 residues in the CDR3. DNA of the CDR3: TGTGCCAGCAGTGAGGTACCGGGACTAGCGTCTAATGAGCAGTTCTTC. Translated: CASSEVPGLASNEQFF.

As DNA, the CDR3 is TGTGCCAGCAGCCCAAATGGGGGCCAAGGTTCGGAGACCCAGTACTTC. Translated, it gives CASSPNGGQGSETQYF. This chain links TRBV5-4 with TRBJ2-5; a weak D match, TRBD1 (6 bases). V was cut by 4 bases and J by 5 bases, with 21 bases left in between. Looked up from germline, CDR1 is SGHNT and CDR2 is YYREEE (reference sequence). This CDR3 has 16 residues. Supplemented by reference TRBV5-4 and TRBJ2-5, the full variable domain reads ETGVTQSPTHLIKTRGQQVTLRCSSQSGHNTVSWYQQALGQGPQFIFQYYREEENGRGNFPPRFSGLQFPNYSSELNVNALELDDSALYLCASSPNGGQGSETQYFGPGTRLLVL.

The V gene is TRBV27, the J gene TRBJ1-2; TRBD1 might be the D (6 bases). This CDR3 contains 15 residues. CDR1 and CDR2 (germline): MNHEY, SMNVEV (reference sequence). V was pared by 6 bases and J by 0 bases, with 14 bases between. This chain's CDR3 is CASRLTGPANYGYTF. DNA of the CDR3: TGTGCCAGCAGACTTACAGGGCCCGCTAACTATGGCTACACCTTC.

V gene TRBV5-1 combines with J gene TRBJ2-6, with D perhaps TRBD1 (6 bases). The length of the CDR3 is 16 residues. Between the trimmed V and J ends, which lost 4 bases and 0 bases, there was a span of 11 bases. Per the germline V gene, CDR1 is SGHRS and CDR2 is YFSETQ. The CDR3 reads CASSPTGFSGANVLTF. CDR3 DNA sequence: TGCGCCAGCAGCCCGACAGGCTTCTCTGGGGCCAACGTCCTGACTTTC.

The chain carries TRBV15 and TRBJ1-2; D gene uncertain. With 1 base removed from V and 0 bases from J, the gap between germline ends came to 15 bases. The CDR3 contains 17 residues. Germline V CDR1 and CDR2: LNHNV, YYDKDF (reference sequence). CDR3 nucleotide sequence: TGTGCCACCAGCAGAGGACTACTACCCGCTACTAACTATGGCTACACCTTC. It translates to CATSRGLLPATNYGYTF.

The table lists this clone with a few counts. This chain links TRBV27 with TRBJ2-2; weak D call: TRBD1 (6 bases). Trimming removed 0 bases at V and 7 bases at J, with 18 bases between. Germline V gene lookup returns CDR1 MNHEY and CDR2 SMNVEV (reference sequence). This CDR3 has 17 residues. CDR3 region: CASSLSQIQGRSGELFF. CDR3 coding DNA: TGTGCCAGCAGTTTATCCCAAATTCAGGGGCGGAGCGGGGAGCTGTTTTTT.

The genes are TRBV30 and TRBJ2-1; tentatively, D is TRBD2 (5 bases). This CDR3 is built from 12 residues. CDR1 is GTSNPN and CDR2 is SVGIG in the germline V gene (reference sequence). V was trimmed by 2 bases and J by 15 bases, leaving 17 bases between them. CDR3 bases: TGTGCCTGGAGTACGGTAGGACGGGATCCGTTCTTC. Translated, it gives CAWSTVGRDPFF.